This record covers a single T cell receptor beta chain. Its antigen target is currently unknown. Per-base quality was not reported, and no clone a single base away is much larger than it. These data come from a study of CD8 T cells in ankylosing spondylitis (dated by TCRdb to 2017 to 2019). In the study overall: The study set out to find disease-linked TCR variants by profiling T cell receptor beta repertoires in ankylosing spondylitis patients and healthy donors. The full study cohort comprised some 27 ankylosing spondylitis patients and roughly 100 healthy donors. Peripheral blood samples were taken, and synovial fluid was additionally collected from ankylosing spondylitis patients. General findings and caveats noted by the study authors: Blood from ankylosing spondylitis patients appeared to be characterized by a TCR beta motif made up of several highly homologous amino acid variants. In peripheral blood, the disease-linked clones were found at relatively low frequencies and had a CD8+ phenotype. Some TCR beta motif variants had previously been reported in synovial fluid and blood of reactive arthritis patients, which suggested common disease-initiation mechanisms. According to the report, matched synovial fluid samples from ankylosing spondylitis patients were significantly enriched for the disease-linked clones.

Compared with germline, V lacks 10 bases and J lacks 3 bases; bases without a gene match: 8. CDR1 and CDR2 (MNHNS, SASEGT) derive from the germline V gene. From cysteine to phenylalanine, the CDR3 is 15 amino acids long. The read is trimmed to its CDR3 DNA, 45 bases read in frame from base 1. The run used an Illumina HiSeq 2500. Quantitative 5'-RACE with molecular barcodes was used to prepare TCR beta libraries. In the paper's pipeline: A new computational method based on a probabilistic model of VDJ rearrangement was used to identify disease-linked TCR variants. TCRdb reran the public reads through fastp at Q25 and MiXCR, keeping productive beta chains. Rows merge per CDR3 protein into single entries with the most common DNA and genes. The authors' filters were not applied to this entry. The sample includes roughly 450,000 distinct CDR3 sequences, with roughly 26% observed a single time. The ten largest clones add up to roughly 0.9% of the sample.

This TCR was sampled from a male donor with ankylosing spondylitis. The sample taken for sequencing was blood, either unsorted or a sorted T cell fraction (not recorded which). Recombination joined TRBV6-1 with TRBJ2-3; 12 junctional bases match TRBD2. CDR3 sequence: CATQLTSGRTDTQYF. The nucleotides read TGTGCCACACAACTTACTAGCGGGAGGACAGATACGCAGTATTTT.